The T cell receptor (beta chain) under discussion was sequenced for a study of shared clonotypes between healthy human individuals. In the study overall: Sampling drew on donors who were a couple of women and a few men aged 18 to 49.

V was pared by 6 bases and J by 6 bases, with 11 bases of the junction left unmatched. This CDR3 has 15 residues. The V gene's germline CDR1 is SGHRS and CDR2 YFSETQ. The authors divided CD4+ cells into CD45RA+ naive and CD45RA-negative memory subsets. Study-level points and caveats: Researchers found naive subsets generally carried larger estimated richness than memory subsets.

Generated by immunoSEQ multiplex PCR, the TCRdb table keeps only in-frame clones and is missing some. The data contain hundreds of thousands of clones, approximately 79% of them singletons. This clone occurred once. Its antigen is not identified. This chain connects TRBV5-1 to TRBJ2-1; the match to TRBD2 covers 8 bases. This clonotype was obtained from a young woman in good health. The sequenced sample was memory CD4+ T cells sorted from blood. Described subset: CD45RA-negative fraction. This chain's CDR3 is CASNIPGGGRNEQFF. Written as DNA, the CDR3 is TGCGCCAGCAACATACCGGGAGGGGGTCGCAATGAGCAGTTCTTC.